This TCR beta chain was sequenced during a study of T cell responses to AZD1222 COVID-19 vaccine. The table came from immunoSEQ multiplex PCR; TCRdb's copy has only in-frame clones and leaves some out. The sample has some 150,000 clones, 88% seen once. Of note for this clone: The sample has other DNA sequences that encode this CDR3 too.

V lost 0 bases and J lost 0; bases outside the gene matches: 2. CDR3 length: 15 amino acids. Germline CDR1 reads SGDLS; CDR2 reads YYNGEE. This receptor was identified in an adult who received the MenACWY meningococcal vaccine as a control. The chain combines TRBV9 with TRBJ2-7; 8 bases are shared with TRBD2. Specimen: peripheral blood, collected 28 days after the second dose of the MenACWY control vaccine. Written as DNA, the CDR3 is TGTGCCAGCAGCGTAGCGGGAGGGGGCTCCTACGAGCAGTACTTC. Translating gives CASSVAGGGSYEQYF.